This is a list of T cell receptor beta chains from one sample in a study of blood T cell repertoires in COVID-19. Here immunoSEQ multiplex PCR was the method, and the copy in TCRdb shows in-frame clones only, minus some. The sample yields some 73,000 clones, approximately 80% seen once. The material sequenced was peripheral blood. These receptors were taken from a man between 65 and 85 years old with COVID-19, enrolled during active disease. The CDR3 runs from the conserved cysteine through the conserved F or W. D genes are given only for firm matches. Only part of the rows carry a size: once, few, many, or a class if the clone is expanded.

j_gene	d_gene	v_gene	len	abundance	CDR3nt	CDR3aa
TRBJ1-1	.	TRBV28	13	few	TGTGCCAGCAGAAGGCAGGGGAACACTGAAGCTTTCTTT	CASRRQGNTEAFF
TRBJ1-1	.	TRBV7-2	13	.	TGTGCCAGCAGCTTAGGAGGATCGGGGTTAGCTTTCTTT	CASSLGGSGLAFF
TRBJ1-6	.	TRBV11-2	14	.	TGTGCCACCTCCGGGGGGTTGTGGAATTCACCCCTCCACTTT	CATSGGLWNSPLHF
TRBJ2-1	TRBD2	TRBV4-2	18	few	TGTGCCAGCAGCCAAGATCTATCGCGGGAGGGCCGTTGGAATGAGCAGTTCTTC	CASSQDLSREGRWNEQFF
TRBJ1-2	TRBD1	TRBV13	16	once	TGTGCCAGCAGCGAGACAGGGAAAAGGATTAACTATGGCTACACCTTC	CASSETGKRINYGYTF
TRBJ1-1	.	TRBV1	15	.	TGCACCAGCAGCCAAGAACCTTACGGGAACACTGAAGCTTTCTTT	CTSSQEPYGNTEAFF
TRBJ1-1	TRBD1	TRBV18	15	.	TGTGCCAGCTCACCACAGGGGGCTGGCAGCACTGAAGCTTTCTTT	CASSPQGAGSTEAFF
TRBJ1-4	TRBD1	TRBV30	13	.	TGTGCCGCCCCTACCGGGACAGGTGAAAAACTGTTTTTT	CAAPTGTGEKLFF
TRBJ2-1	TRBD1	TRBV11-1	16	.	TGTGCCAGCAGCCACCTTCCCGGGACAGGAGGCGATGAGCAGTTCTTC	CASSHLPGTGGDEQFF
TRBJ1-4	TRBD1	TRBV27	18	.	TGTGCCAGCAGTTTGTTCCAACCCCGGACAGGGGGCATTGAAAAACTGTTTTTT	CASSLFQPRTGGIEKLFF
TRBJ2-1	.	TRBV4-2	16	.	TGTGCCAGCAGCCAAGTAACGGGAGTAGTGTCAAATGAGCAGTTCTTC	CASSQVTGVVSNEQFF
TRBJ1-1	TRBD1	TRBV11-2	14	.	TGTGCCAGCAGCCCGGGACAGGGTCTCGCTGAAGCTTTCTTT	CASSPGQGLAEAFF
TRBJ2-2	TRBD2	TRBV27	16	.	TGTGCCAGCAGTTGGGCCGGGACTAGTGGTACCGGGGAGCTGTTTTTT	CASSWAGTSGTGELFF
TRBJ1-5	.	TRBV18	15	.	TGTGCCAGCTCACCCGCAACAGGGATGGCTCAGCCCCAGCATTTT	CASSPATGMAQPQHF
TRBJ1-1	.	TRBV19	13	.	TGTGCCAGTAGTATCGTACAGGCGCCTGAAGCTTTCTTT	CASSIVQAPEAFF
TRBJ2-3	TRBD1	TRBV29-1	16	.	TGCAGCGTTGAAGGATGGGACAGGGGTAGCACAGATACGCAGTATTTT	CSVEGWDRGSTDTQYF
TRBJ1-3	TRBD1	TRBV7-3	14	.	TGTGCCAGCAGCCCAGGGACAGGAGGAAACACCATATATTTT	CASSPGTGGNTIYF
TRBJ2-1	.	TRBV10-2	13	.	TGCGCCAGCCGGGAGCAGTCCTACAATGAGCAGTTCTTC	CASREQSYNEQFF
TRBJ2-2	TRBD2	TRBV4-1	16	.	TGCGCCAGCAGCCTGACTAGCGGGAGTGGGCTCGGGGAGCTGTTTTTT	CASSLTSGSGLGELFF
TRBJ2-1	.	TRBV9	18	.	TGTGCCAGCAGCCTAACCCCGGAGGGAGGCCGGGGGTACAATGAGCAGTTCTTC	CASSLTPEGGRGYNEQFF
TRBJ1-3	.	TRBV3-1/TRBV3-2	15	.	TGTGCCAGCAGCCAGCCGACAGTATTCGGAAACACCATATATTTT	CASSQPTVFGNTIYF
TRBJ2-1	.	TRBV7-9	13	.	TGTGCCAGCAGCTTACAGGGTATCTATGAGCAGTTCTTC	CASSLQGIYEQFF
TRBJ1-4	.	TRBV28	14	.	TGTGCCAGCAGTTCTACTGTTTCTGATGAAAAACTGTTTTTT	CASSSTVSDEKLFF
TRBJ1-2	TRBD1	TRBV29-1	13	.	TGCAGCGCAGGGACAGGCGTTGGCTATGGCTACACCTTC	CSAGTGVGYGYTF
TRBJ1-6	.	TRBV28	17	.	TGTGCCAGCAAGCCGCTAGGGACAAACTCCTATAATTCACCCCTCCACTTT	CASKPLGTNSYNSPLHF
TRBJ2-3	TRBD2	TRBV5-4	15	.	TGTGCCAGCAGCTTAAGCGGGGGTGGTGGAGATACGCAGTATTTT	CASSLSGGGGDTQYF
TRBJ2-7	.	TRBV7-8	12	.	TGTGCCAGCAGCTTAGGGCTCGACGAGCAGTACTTC	CASSLGLDEQYF
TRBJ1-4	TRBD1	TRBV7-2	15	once	TGTGCCAGCAGCTCCCTACAGGGGGGAGACGAAAAACTGTTTTTT	CASSSLQGGDEKLFF
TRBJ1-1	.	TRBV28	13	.	TGTGCCAGCAGTTTAGGTGGGAGACTCGGAGCTTTCTTT	CASSLGGRLGAFF
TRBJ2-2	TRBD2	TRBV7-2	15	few	TGTGCCAGCAGCTTAGTAGCGGGGGCCTCTGGGGAGCTGTTTTTT	CASSLVAGASGELFF
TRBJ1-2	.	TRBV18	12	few	TGTGCCAGCTCGGAAGGGGCGGTAGGCTACACCTTC	CASSEGAVGYTF
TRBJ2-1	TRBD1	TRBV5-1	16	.	TGCGCCAGCAGCTTGCTGTTGGGACAGGGCTACAATGAGCAGTTCTTC	CASSLLLGQGYNEQFF
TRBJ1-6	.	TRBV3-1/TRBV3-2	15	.	TGTGCCAGCAGCCAAGATGATGGCTTCAATTCACCCCTCCACTTT	CASSQDDGFNSPLHF
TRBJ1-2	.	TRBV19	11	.	TGTGCCACTTGGGTGAGAGGGGGCTACACCTTC	CATWVRGGYTF
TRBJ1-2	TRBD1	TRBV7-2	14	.	TGTGCCAGCAGCTCCACAGGGGGCATCTATGGCTACACCTTC	CASSSTGGIYGYTF
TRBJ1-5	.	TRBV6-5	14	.	TGTGCCAGCAGCACTACTTATAGCAATCAGCCCCAGCATTTT	CASSTTYSNQPQHF
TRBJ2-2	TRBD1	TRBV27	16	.	TGTGCCAGCAGTCTTAGGGGGACAGGGGTTGGCGGGGAGCTGTTTTTT	CASSLRGTGVGGELFF
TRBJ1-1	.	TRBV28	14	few	TGTGCCAGCAGTTTATCTCCGGGAGTTTCTGAAGCTTTCTTT	CASSLSPGVSEAFF
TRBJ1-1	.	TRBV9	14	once	TGTGCCAGCAGCTCACTACAGGGAATCGGTGAAGCTTTCTTT	CASSSLQGIGEAFF
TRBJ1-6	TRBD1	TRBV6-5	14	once	TGTGCCAGCAGCGGGACAGTGAGCAATTCACCCCTCCACTTT	CASSGTVSNSPLHF
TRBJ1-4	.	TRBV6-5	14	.	TGTGCCAGCACCCATGGGCACCCGAATGAAAAACTGTTTTTT	CASTHGHPNEKLFF
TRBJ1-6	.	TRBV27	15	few	TGTGCCAGCAGTTTTGATTACAGGGTGAATTCACCCCTCCACTTT	CASSFDYRVNSPLHF
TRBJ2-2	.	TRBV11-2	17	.	TGTGCCAGCAGCCAATTCAGGGGCGAGAGCTACCGCGGGGAGCTGTTTTTT	CASSQFRGESYRGELFF
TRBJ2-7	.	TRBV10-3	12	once	TGTGCCATCAGCACAGGGCTGAACGAGCAGTACTTC	CAISTGLNEQYF
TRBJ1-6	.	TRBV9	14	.	.	CASSVGPGTTDVHF